A selection of T cell receptor beta chains follows, all from one sample in a study of brain T cells in children with intractable seizures. Only in-frame clones appear in the TCRdb table, and some are missing; sequencing was by immunoSEQ multiplex PCR. This table has approximately 41,000 clones, 75% to 95% appearing once. The sample was peripheral blood, taken at surgery. These TCRs come from a girl aged 2 to 10 with tuberous sclerosis and intractable seizures. Each CDR3 is given with its conserved first and last residue. A D gene is named only where the DNA matches it firmly. Clone sizes are given selectively: once, few, many, or a class where the clone is expanded.

J,size,D,V,length,CDR3,DNA
TRBJ2-2,-,TRBD1,TRBV11-3,16,CASSFRQGANTGELFF,TGTGCCAGCAGCTTCCGACAGGGGGCGAACACCGGGGAGCTGTTTTTT
TRBJ2-1,-,-,TRBV2,12,CASRQGAGGQFF,TGTGCCAGCAGACAGGGGGCGGGAGGGCAGTTCTTC
TRBJ1-5,-,-,TRBV27,14,CASSEGGSNQPQHF,TGTGCCAGCAGCGAAGGGGGTAGCAATCAGCCCCAGCATTTT
TRBJ2-1,once,-,TRBV7-6,16,CASSLATGGSYNEQFF,TGTGCCAGCAGCTTAGCAACGGGTGGATCCTACAATGAGCAGTTCTTC
TRBJ1-2,-,-,TRBV5-6,15,CASSLGGVGEDGYTF,TGTGCCAGCAGCTTGGGCGGGGTAGGGGAGGATGGCTACACCTTC
TRBJ2-1,-,TRBD1,TRBV24-1,17,CATSDSDRGASYNEQFF,TGTGCCACCAGTGATTCGGACAGGGGGGCGTCCTACAATGAGCAGTTCTTC
TRBJ1-2,-,TRBD1,TRBV6-4,15,CASSEGTGGAYGYTF,TGTGCCAGCAGTGAAGGGACAGGGGGCGCCTATGGCTACACCTTC
TRBJ1-5,-,-,TRBV3-1/TRBV3-2,15,CASSLSGTSNQPQHF,TGTGCCAGCAGCCTCTCCGGGACAAGCAATCAGCCCCAGCATTTT
TRBJ1-3,-,TRBD1,TRBV19,15,CASSRDSVSGNTIYF,TGTGCCAGTAGCCGGGACAGCGTCTCTGGAAACACCATATATTTT
TRBJ2-5,-,TRBD2,TRBV11-3,15,CASSQGLGPQETQYF,TGTGCCAGCAGCCAAGGACTAGGACCCCAAGAGACCCAGTACTTC
TRBJ1-4,-,-,TRBV3-1/TRBV3-2,15,CASSQDRRGSEKLFF,TGTGCCAGCAGCCAAGATCGTCGGGGTAGTGAAAAACTGTTTTTT
TRBJ2-3,-,-,TRBV3-1/TRBV3-2,13,CASSLQRRDTQYF,TGTGCCAGCAGCCTTCAGAGGAGGGATACGCAGTATTTT
TRBJ1-1,few,TRBD1,TRBV12-3/TRBV12-4,12,CASSWPGQGAFF,TGTGCCAGCAGTTGGCCGGGACAGGGGGCTTTCTTT
TRBJ2-3,once,TRBD2,TRBV9,15,CASTISGGITDTQYF,TGTGCCAGCACCATTAGCGGGGGAATCACAGATACGCAGTATTTT
TRBJ1-5,-,-,TRBV6-6,13,CASSSISNQPQHF,TGTGCCAGCAGTTCAATTAGCAATCAGCCCCAGCATTTT
TRBJ1-2,-,-,TRBV9,17,CASSYLVGRGLSYGYTF,TGTGCCAGCAGCTACTTGGTGGGAAGGGGCCTCTCGTATGGCTACACCTTC